Only a few counts were recorded for the clone carrying this T cell receptor (beta chain). Its matching antigen is unknown. The data were taken from a study of shared clonotypes between healthy human individuals. Profiled with immunoSEQ multiplex PCR; TCRdb holds only in-frame clones, not every one. Among about 1 million clones, more than 65% were seen once, and the ten largest hold about 1.5%. Study-level findings and limits: The study found lower generation probabilities in non-shared clonotypes than in those shared by all four donors.

With 6 bases removed from V and 5 bases from J, the gap between germline ends came to 16 bases. The CDR3 is 14 amino acids. Germline CDR1 reads LNHDA; CDR2 reads SQIVND (reference sequence). The sequenced sample consisted of memory CD4+ T cells sorted from blood. As to subset: CD45RA-negative fraction. The gene calls are TRBV19 and TRBJ2-5; a possible D gene is TRBD1 (7 bases). The clonotype comes from a man aged 18 to 29 in good health. The CDR3 DNA reads as TGTGCCAGTAGACCAGGAGGGGGCGAGGAGACCCAGTACTTC. The encoded protein is CASRPGGGEETQYF.